This is a list of T cell receptor beta chains from one sample in a study of human T cells and chemical hapten exposure. TCRdb independently ran MiXCR on the RACE reads; one entry per CDR3 protein. This table has over 35,000 distinct CDR3 sequences, about 4% appearing once. The sample was whole blood. These receptors were collected from a human donor in good health. Some clones in this sample may be carry-over from other donors' samples. Both conserved end residues are part of each CDR3.

V: TRBV11-2; J: TRBJ2-1; length: 15; CDR3: CASSDTRAGSSGQFF
V: TRBV12-3/TRBV12-4; J: TRBJ2-4; length: 17; CDR3: CASSKGGLAVIKNIQYF
V: TRBV5-1; J: TRBJ2-7; length: 11; CDR3: CASSGHYEQYF
V: TRBV20-1; J: TRBJ2-3; length: 16; CDR3: CSARDHGAYRGDTQYF
V: TRBV24-1; J: TRBJ2-2; length: 14; CDR3: CATRDRGLSGELFF
V: TRBV12-3/TRBV12-4; J: TRBJ2-7; length: 13; CDR3: CASSLFRGHEQYF
V: TRBV14; J: TRBJ1-1; length: 14; CDR3: CASSPDRLNTEAFF
V: TRBV18; J: TRBJ2-2; length: 14; CDR3: CASSPRTGTGELFF
V: TRBV6-5; J: TRBJ2-7; length: 14; CDR3: CASSRDRSTYEQHF
V: TRBV28; J: TRBJ2-4; length: 14; CDR3: CASSLLSAKNIQYF
V: TRBV28; J: TRBJ2-7; length: 15; CDR3: CASSLLSSGTGEQYF
V: TRBV12-5; J: TRBJ1-5; length: 17; CDR3: CANKGTGGWQGDQPQHF
V: TRBV3-1; J: TRBJ2-1; length: 14; CDR3: CASSQGVSGNEQFF
V: TRBV5-4; J: TRBJ2-5; length: 13; CDR3: CASSLESRKTQYF
V: TRBV12-3/TRBV12-4; J: TRBJ1-5; length: 15; CDR3: CASTPEGGSDQPQHF
V: TRBV28; J: TRBJ2-1; length: 15; CDR3: CASSRRTSGRGEQFF
V: TRBV2; J: TRBJ2-2; length: 13; CDR3: CASSDKVPGELFF
V: TRBV4-1; J: TRBJ2-3; length: 16; CDR3: CASSQSTSGVTDTQYF
V: TRBV25-1; J: TRBJ2-2; length: 14; CDR3: CASKGASNTGELFF
V: TRBV20-1; J: TRBJ1-3; length: 12; CDR3: CSAQFSGNTIYF
V: TRBV7-2; J: TRBJ2-3; length: 15; CDR3: CASSPTSGMADTQYF
V: TRBV24-1; J: TRBJ1-6; length: 13; CDR3: CATSDSGRSPLHF
V: TRBV6-2/TRBV6-3; J: TRBJ2-5; length: 15; CDR3: CASSTGSQPEGTQYF
V: TRBV7-8; J: TRBJ2-1; length: 23; CDR3: CASSLFPPGLAGVLEPSGNEQFF
V: TRBV9; J: TRBJ1-2; length: 15; CDR3: CASTIEAGTGHGYTF
V: TRBV6-1; J: TRBJ1-1; length: 15; CDR3: CASSPRTGGDTEAFF
V: TRBV28; J: TRBJ2-2; length: 14; CDR3: CASSIGQGTGELFF